This TCR beta chain was identified during a study of blood T cell repertoires in COVID-19. Study-level background: The United States, Italy and Spain supplied acute and convalescent COVID-19 samples. The cDNA or gDNA used as material had been derived from T cells, B-cell-depleted T cells, or PBMCs.

The CDR3 is 17 residues long. Source study methods: Amplification of reference gene primers provided the estimated nucleated cell counts. Repertoires were generated with immunoSEQ multiplex PCR, while TCRdb's copy carries only in-frame clones and drops some. V, J and clone size are taken as reported in that table, and D and trimming were inferred from the DNA itself. The repertoire holds roughly 200,000 clones, with approximately 88% as singletons. The specimen sequenced was peripheral blood. The clonotype was recovered from a woman in her 30s with acute or convalescent COVID-19. The rearrangement joins TRBV12-2 to TRBJ1-3; the D call in the table, TRBD1, was not verified against the DNA. TRBV12-2 counts as a pseudogene. The CDR3 DNA is TGTGCAAGTCGCTTAGGGTGGACAGGACTTATATCGAACACCATATATTTT. It is translated as CASRLGWTGLISNTIYF.